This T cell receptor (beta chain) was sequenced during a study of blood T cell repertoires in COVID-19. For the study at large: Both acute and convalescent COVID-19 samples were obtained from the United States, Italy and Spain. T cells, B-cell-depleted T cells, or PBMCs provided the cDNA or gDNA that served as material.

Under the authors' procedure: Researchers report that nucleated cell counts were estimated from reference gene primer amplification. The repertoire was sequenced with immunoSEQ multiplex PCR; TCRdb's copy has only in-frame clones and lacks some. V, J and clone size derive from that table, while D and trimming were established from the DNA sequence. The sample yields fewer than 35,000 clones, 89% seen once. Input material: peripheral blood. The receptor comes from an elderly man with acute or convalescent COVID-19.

CDR3 DNA: TGTGCCAGCAAGTCAGGGGGCGAGGTGTTAGGCTACACCTTC. Amino acid sequence: CASKSGGEVLGYTF. This sequence joins TRBV6-5 and TRBJ1-2, with 8 bases that match TRBD1. Per germline, CDR1 MNHEY and CDR2 SVGAGI. The V segment lost 7 bases and the J segment 8 bases; nucleotides outside the gene matches: 12. CDR3 length: 14 amino acids.